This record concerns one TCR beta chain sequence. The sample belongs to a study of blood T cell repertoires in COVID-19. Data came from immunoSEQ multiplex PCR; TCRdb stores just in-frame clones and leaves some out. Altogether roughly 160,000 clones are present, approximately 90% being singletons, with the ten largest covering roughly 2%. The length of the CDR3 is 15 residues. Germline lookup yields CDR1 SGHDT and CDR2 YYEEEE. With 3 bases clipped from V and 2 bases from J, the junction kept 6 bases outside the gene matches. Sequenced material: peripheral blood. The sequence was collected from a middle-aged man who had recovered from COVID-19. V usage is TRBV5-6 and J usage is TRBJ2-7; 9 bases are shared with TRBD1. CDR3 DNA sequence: TGTGCCAGCAGCTCCCCCGGGACAGGGACCTACGAGCAGTACTTC. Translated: CASSSPGTGTYEQYF.